This TCR beta chain is from a study of blood T cell repertoires in COVID-19. Overall study: Acute-phase and convalescent COVID-19 samples originated in the United States, Italy and Spain. The analysed material was cDNA or gDNA that came from T cells, B-cell-depleted T cells, or PBMCs.

Authors' processing steps: Reference gene primer amplification gave nucleated cell count estimates. The assay was immunoSEQ multiplex PCR, and TCRdb's table has in-frame clones only and misses some. That table is the source of V, J and clone size, and D and trimming were worked out from the DNA. The data show around 91,000 clones, over 75% seen once. V shed 1 base, J shed 4 bases, and the junction held 11 bases outside the gene matches. This CDR3 comprises 18 residues. The germline V gene has CDR1 SGHRS and CDR2 YFSETQ. Sequenced: peripheral blood. The source is a human donor in a cohort sampled during active COVID-19. The J gene is TRBJ2-3, the V gene TRBV5-1; 11 nucleotides line up with TRBD2. The CDR3 here is CASSLIYSGGAGADTQYF. The CDR3 DNA reads as TGCGCCAGCAGCTTGATCTATAGCGGGGGGGCCGGCGCAGATACGCAGTATTTT. Complete variable domain (other parts from reference TRBV5-1 and TRBJ2-3): KAGVTQTPRYLIKTRGQQVTLSCSPISGHRSVSWYQQTPGQGLQFLFEYFSETQRNKGNFPGRFSGRQFSNSRSEMNVSTLELGDSALYLCASSLIYSGGAGADTQYFGPGTRLTVL.